Presented here are 32 T cell receptor beta chains from one specimen sequenced in a study of blood T cell repertoires in COVID-19 (TCRdb year 2020). Library method: the immunoSEQ multiplex PCR assay. TCRdb retrieved this table from immuneACCESS and kept in-frame rearrangements only. Not all clones are present; in checked studies, unresolved V genes account for under half, and no reason is known for the remainder. Present in this sample are 250,000 to 350,000 clones, 75% to 90% of which were seen just once. The leading ten clones occupy about 4.3% of the sample. Material: PBMCs or T cells enriched from blood (not recorded which). These receptor sequences come from a woman aged 30 to 39 who had recovered from COVID-19.

This rearrangement joins TRBV5-4 to TRBJ1-1; possible D gene TRBD1, 6 bases. From germline, CDR1 is SGHNT and CDR2 YYREEE (reference sequence). This CDR3 is 12 amino acids long. The V end lost 3 bases, the J end lost 10 bases, and 13 bases lay between the germline ends. CDR3 in DNA: TGTGCCAGCAGCTCCACGACAGGTACAGCTTTCTTT. Protein: CASSSTTGTAFF.

On this clone itself: An end of the junction differs from the germline gene, which may be a read error. CDR3 DNA: TGCGCCAGCAGACCCCCGGACCGTGACTATGGCTACATCTTC. Translating it yields CASRPPDRDYGYIF. This chain joins TRBV5-1 and TRBJ1-2; D gene unclear. The CDR3 runs to 14 residues. Germline CDR1 reads SGHRS; CDR2 reads YFSETQ.

This chain uses TRBV27 with TRBJ2-1; TRBD1 matches at 9 bases. The CDR3 sequence is 18 residues long. V gave up 0 bases and J gave up 9 bases; unmatched junction bases: 15. Germline CDR1 MNHEY, CDR2 SMNVEV (reference sequence). CDR3 DNA: TGTGCCAGCAGTTTATCGAATTGGGGGACAGGGATCTCCCGTGAGCAGTTCTTC. Amino acid sequence: CASSLSNWGTGISREQFF.

This chain connects TRBV12-5 to TRBJ1-2, with 8 bases fitting TRBD1. After removal of 3 bases from V and 6 bases from J, the junction contained 6 bases not matched to a gene. The CDR3 length is 14 residues. Germline V gene sequence: CDR1 LGHNT, CDR2 FRNRAP. This chain's CDR3 is CASGLGTGKDGYTF. Here the CDR3 DNA reads TGTGCTAGTGGTTTAGGGACAGGCAAGGATGGCTACACCTTC.

The J gene is TRBJ1-1, the V gene TRBV3-1 (or the pseudogene TRBV3-2), with D unresolved. V was shortened by 4 bases and J by 4 bases, with 7 bases between the two germline ends. Germline CDR1 is LGHDT and CDR2 is YNNKEL (reference sequence). CDR3 length: 12 amino acids. The CDR3 region is CASSRGLTEAFF. The CDR3 nucleotides are TGTGCCAGCAGCCGCGGGCTCACTGAAGCTTTCTTT.

The table lists this clone with a count of one. The rearrangement uses TRBV27 and TRBJ2-5; 8 nucleotides agree with TRBD2. Germline V gives CDR1 MNHEY, CDR2 SMNVEV (reference sequence). Trimming took 0 bases from V and 1 from J; bases not matched to a gene: 10. The CDR3 is 18 amino acids. The CDR3 sequence: CASSLSYRGGARQETQYF. The DNA for the CDR3 is TGTGCCAGCAGTTTATCATACCGGGGGGGGGCCCGCCAAGAGACCCAGTACTTC.

V and J are TRBV18 and TRBJ1-3; 7 bases fit TRBD1. Germline-derived CDR1 and CDR2 are KGHSH and LQKENI. This CDR3 comprises 15 residues. Trimming took 4 bases from V and 3 from J; bases not matched to a gene: 6. The DNA of the CDR3 is TGTGCCAGCTCACTAGGACAGGCCCTTGGAAACACCATATATTTT. Protein: CASSLGQALGNTIYF.

The chain is built from TRBV7-3 and TRBJ2-2; TRBD2 matches 7 bases. The CDR3 sequence is 16 residues long. CDR1 SGHTA and CDR2 FQGTGA come from the germline V gene. V lost 4 bases to trimming and J lost 5 bases; unmatched junction nucleotides: 10. The CDR3 sequence: CASSSGLLGLTGELFF. The CDR3 DNA follows: TGTGCCAGCAGCTCGGGACTACTGGGGTTGACCGGGGAGCTGTTTTTT.

The CDR3 region is CAILRCPLHF. CDR3 DNA sequence: TGTGCCATACTCAGGTGCCCCCTCCACTTT. This chain links TRBV6-4 with TRBJ1-6, with unresolved D. The CDR3 extends over 10 amino acids. Germline lookup yields CDR1 MRHNA and CDR2 SNTAGT. With 10 bases removed from V and 13 bases from J, the gap between germline ends came to 11 bases.

This clone was counted once. The CDR3 here is CATSRDPAENYNEQFF. In DNA form, the CDR3 reads TGTGCCACCAGCAGAGATCCAGCGGAGAACTACAATGAGCAGTTCTTC. The chain carries TRBV15 and TRBJ2-1; a possible D gene is TRBD2 (5 bases). V lost 0 bases and J lost 3, with 12 bases in between. The CDR3 contains 16 residues. Germline CDR1 LNHNV, CDR2 YYDKDF (reference sequence).

About this clone itself: This CDR3 is also generated by other DNA sequences in the sample. This chain links TRBV9 with TRBJ2-7; possible D gene TRBD2, 5 bases. V was cut by 0 bases and J by 0 bases, with 7 bases left in between. The germline V gene encodes CDR1 SGDLS and CDR2 YYNGEE. The CDR3 sequence is 14 residues long. The chain's CDR3 is CASSVVGSSYEQYF. The DNA for the CDR3 is TGTGCCAGCAGCGTAGTTGGGAGCTCCTACGAGCAGTACTTC.

The CDR3 protein is CASSLPSSGFEAFF. The CDR3 coding sequence is TGTGCCAGCAGTTTACCCAGTTCGGGATTTGAAGCTTTCTTT. The chain links TRBV28 to TRBJ1-1; the D is unclear. Deletions cut 2 bases from V and 7 bases from J, with 14 bases between. This CDR3 has 14 residues. Germline CDR1 reads MDHEN; CDR2 reads SYDVKM.

The CDR3 nucleotides read TGTGCCAGCAGTTTAAGGGCTTTGGGACTAGCGGGGGGGAGCTCCTACAATGAGCAGTTCTTC. Amino acid sequence: CASSLRALGLAGGSSYNEQFF. The rearrangement joins TRBV28 to TRBJ2-1; 16 bases agree with TRBD2. The CDR3 extends over 21 amino acids. Germline V gene data show CDR1 as MDHEN and CDR2 as SYDVKM. Trimming at V came to 2 bases and at J to 0 bases, leaving 10 bases not matched to a gene.

The CDR3 here is CATSRSRGNEKLFF. In DNA form, the CDR3 reads TGTGCCACCAGCAGATCCCGGGGTAATGAAAAACTGTTTTTT. The V and J genes are TRBV15 and TRBJ1-4; the D is unclear. CDR1 is LNHNV, CDR2 YYDKDF, per germline (reference sequence). V lost 2 bases to trimming and J lost 4 bases, with 8 bases between them. The CDR3 spans 14 residues.

The chain recombines TRBV27 with TRBJ2-1; D gene uncertain. The germline gives CDR1 MNHEY, CDR2 SMNVEV (reference sequence). V was clipped by 0 bases and J by 3 bases, with 9 bases between them. The CDR3 sequence is 15 residues long. The CDR3 is CASSLSSYRYNEQFF. The CDR3 DNA is TGTGCCAGCAGTTTATCGTCGTATCGCTACAATGAGCAGTTCTTC.

CDR3 sequence: CAWSSQDGQPQHF. The CDR3, as DNA: TGTGCCTGGAGTTCACAGGACGGTCAGCCCCAGCATTTT. This chain connects TRBV30 to TRBJ1-5; D might be TRBD1 (5 bases). The germline V gene has CDR1 GTSNPN and CDR2 SVGIG (reference sequence). CDR3 size: 13 residues. Trimming cost V 2 bases and J 6 bases, with 11 bases left between them. Combining the CDR3 with reference TRBV30 and TRBJ1-5 gives the whole variable domain SQTIHQWPATLVQPVGSPLSLECTVEGTSNPNLYWYRQAAGRGLQLLFYSVGIGQISSEVPQNLSASRPQDRQFILSSKKLLLSDSGFYLCAWSSQDGQPQHFGDGTRLSIL.

This clone was counted between two and nine times. The rearrangement joins TRBV10-2 to TRBJ2-1; D is unresolved. V was trimmed by 0 bases and J by 10 bases, leaving 16 bases between them. The V gene's germline CDR1 is WSHSY and CDR2 SAAADI. This CDR3 has 15 residues. In DNA form, the CDR3 reads TGCGCCAGCAGTGAGTCCAGCGTTAAGACTCCCGAGCAGTTCTTC. Residues: CASSESSVKTPEQFF.

The J gene is TRBJ1-5, the V gene TRBV18; tentative D call: TRBD1 (5 bases). Per the germline V gene, CDR1 is KGHSH and CDR2 is LQKENI. V was trimmed by 5 bases and J by 0 bases, leaving 11 bases between them. This CDR3 spans 15 amino acids. The CDR3 protein is CASSNRQISNQPQHF. Here the CDR3 DNA reads TGTGCCAGCTCAAACCGACAGATTAGCAATCAGCCCCAGCATTTT.

The rearrangement uses TRBV15 and TRBJ2-1, with TRBD2 as a possible D gene (7 bases). This CDR3 contains 19 residues. With 1 base removed from V and 7 bases from J, the gap between germline ends came to 26 bases. Germline assignment: CDR1 LNHNV and CDR2 YYDKDF (reference sequence). This CDR3 reads CATSRGRTGRGNRRNEQFF. The DNA of the CDR3 is TGTGCCACCAGCAGAGGAAGAACAGGGAGGGGTAATCGGAGAAATGAGCAGTTCTTC.

The chain employs TRBV3-1 (or the pseudogene TRBV3-2) and TRBJ2-2; 7 positions match TRBD1. The V gene's germline CDR1 is LGHDT and CDR2 YNNKEL (reference sequence). CDR3 length equals 19 residues. The ends lost 2 bases at V and 0 bases at J; junction bases unmatched: 12. The CDR3 spells CASSQPLLRGSTNTGELFF. CDR3 bases: TGTGCCAGCAGCCAACCCCTCCTCAGGGGGAGTACGAACACCGGGGAGCTGTTTTTT.

The gene calls are TRBV28 and TRBJ1-3; perhaps TRBD1 as D (6 bases). Between the trimmed V and J ends, which lost 5 bases and 2 bases, there was a span of 25 bases. The CDR3 has 19 residues. From germline, CDR1 is MDHEN and CDR2 SYDVKM. CDR3 residues: CASSPLVTPGELAGNTIYF. In DNA form, the CDR3 reads TGTGCCAGCAGTCCATTAGTGACCCCAGGGGAGCTGGCTGGAAACACCATATATTTT.

V gene TRBV9 combines with J gene TRBJ2-2; a possible D gene is TRBD1 (6 bases). The CDR3 is 16 amino acids. V lost 1 base and J 3 bases, leaving 13 bases between the germline ends. The germline CDR1 and CDR2 sequences are SGDLS and YYNGEE. The CDR3 DNA follows: TGTGCCAGCAGCGTATGGACAGACCTTTACACCGGGGAGCTGTTTTTT. Amino acids: CASSVWTDLYTGELFF.

The rearrangement uses TRBV28 and TRBJ1-4; 7 nucleotides line up with TRBD1. The V and J ends lost 6 bases and 3 bases, in that order; junction bases with no gene match: 7. The CDR3 runs 15 residues. Germline V lookup: CDR1 MDHEN, CDR2 SYDVKM. CDR3 coding DNA: TGTGCCAGCAGCTACATGGGACAGTCTAATGAAAAACTGTTTTTT. This encodes CASSYMGQSNEKLFF.

Here the CDR3 reads CASSLGVGTGSDTQYF. The CDR3 nucleotides read TGTGCCAGCAGCTTAGGTGTTGGGACAGGATCAGATACGCAGTATTTT. The chain combines TRBV7-9 with TRBJ2-3, with 8 bases that match TRBD1. The junction had 7 bases not matched to a gene; V was cut back by 1 base and J by 4 bases. Germline V gene lookup returns CDR1 SEHNR and CDR2 FQNEAQ (reference sequence). The CDR3 has 16 amino acids.

This clone was observed a few times. The genes are TRBV9 and TRBJ1-4; perhaps TRBD1 as D (5 bases). Germline V gives CDR1 SGDLS, CDR2 YYNGEE. Deletions cut 0 bases from V and 5 bases from J, with 5 bases between. There are 13 residues in the CDR3. DNA for the CDR3: TGTGCCAGCAGCGTAGGGGGCAATGAAAAACTGTTTTTT. Its translation: CASSVGGNEKLFF.

V and J are TRBV10-1 and TRBJ2-7, with D possibly being TRBD2 (5 bases). Germline loops: CDR1 WNHNN, CDR2 SYGVQD (reference sequence). The CDR3 loop spans 13 amino acids. V lost 6 bases and J 6 bases, leaving 15 bases between the germline ends. The DNA for the CDR3 is TGCGCCAGCAGCGAGGAGGCCGAGGGCGAGCAGTACTTC. Translating gives CASSEEAEGEQYF.

The V gene is TRBV30, the J gene TRBJ1-3; 10 bases line up with TRBD1. V trimming: 1 base; J trimming: 4 bases; junction bases outside the gene matches: 4. This CDR3 contains 15 residues. Germline V gene data show CDR1 as GTSNPN and CDR2 as SVGIG (reference sequence). CDR3 nucleotides: TGTGCCTGGAGTGAAAAGGGACAGGGGGGAAACACCATATATTTT. It is translated as CAWSEKGQGGNTIYF.

V is TRBV29-1 and J is TRBJ2-5, with D maybe TRBD1 (6 bases). There are 15 residues in the CDR3. V dropped 3 bases and J dropped 1 base, with 15 bases sitting between them. Germline loops: CDR1 SQVTM, CDR2 ANQGSEA. The CDR3 DNA sequence: TGCAGCGTTGAGGGTATCAGGGGTAGCCAAGAGACCCAGTACTTC. It codes for CSVEGIRGSQETQYF.

The rearrangement links TRBV29-1 to TRBJ1-5, with D perhaps matching TRBD1 (6 bases). This CDR3 contains 13 residues. The V end was cut by 6 bases, the J end by 5 bases, with 14 bases between. Germline V gives CDR1 SQVTM, CDR2 ANQGSEA. As DNA, the CDR3 is TGCAGCGTGAAGGGGGGAGGGGATCAGCCCCAGCATTTT. This codes for CSVKGGGDQPQHF.

This clone was seen once. The rearrangement uses TRBV7-9 and TRBJ1-3, with D hard to call. V shed 1 base and J shed 3 bases, with 7 bases lying between them. The CDR3 consists of 14 residues. Per the germline V gene, CDR1 is SEHNR and CDR2 is FQNEAQ (reference sequence). The CDR3 is CASSLETSGNTIYF. DNA of the CDR3: TGTGCCAGCAGCTTAGAAACTAGTGGAAACACCATATATTTT.

The chain links TRBV2 to TRBJ2-7, with a weak D call TRBD2 (5 bases). Germline CDR1 SNHLY, CDR2 FYNNEI. The CDR3 is 14 amino acids. Trimming shortened V by 3 bases and J by 0 bases, and 9 bases separated the two germline ends. The CDR3 sequence: CASSDPGSSYEQYF. The CDR3 DNA reads TGTGCCAGCAGTGATCCGGGGAGCTCCTACGAGCAGTACTTC. The whole variable domain, remainder taken from reference TRBV2 and TRBJ2-7, is EPEVTQTPSHQVTQMGQEVILRCVPISNHLYFYWYRQILGQKVEFLVSFYNNEISEKSEIFDDQFSVERPDGSNFTLKIRSTKLEDSAMYFCASSDPGSSYEQYFGPGTRLTVT.

This clone was counted a single time. V usage is TRBV7-9 and J usage is TRBJ1-1, with no clear D. V dropped 2 bases and J dropped 2 bases, with 12 bases sitting between them. The germline gives CDR1 SEHNR, CDR2 FQNEAQ (reference sequence). This CDR3 contains 15 residues. CDR3 amino acids: CASSLRDTVNTEAFF. The CDR3 region has the DNA TGTGCCAGCAGCTTACGGGATACGGTAAACACTGAAGCTTTCTTT.